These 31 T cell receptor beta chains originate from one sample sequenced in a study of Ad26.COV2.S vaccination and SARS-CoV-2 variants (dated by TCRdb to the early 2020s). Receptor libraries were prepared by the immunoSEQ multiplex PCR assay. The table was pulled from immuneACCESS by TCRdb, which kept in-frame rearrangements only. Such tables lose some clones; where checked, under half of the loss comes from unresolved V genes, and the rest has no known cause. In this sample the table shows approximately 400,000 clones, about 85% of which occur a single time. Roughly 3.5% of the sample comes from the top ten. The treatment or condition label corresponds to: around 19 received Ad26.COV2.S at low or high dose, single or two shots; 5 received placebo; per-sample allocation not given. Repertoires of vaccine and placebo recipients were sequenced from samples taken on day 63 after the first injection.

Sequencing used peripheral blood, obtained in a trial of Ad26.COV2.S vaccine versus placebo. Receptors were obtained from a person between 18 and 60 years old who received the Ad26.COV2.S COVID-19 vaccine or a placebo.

The CDR3 is CTSSQHRGRGYTF. CDR3 in DNA: TGCACCAGCAGCCAACACAGGGGGCGCGGCTACACCTTC. V usage is TRBV1 and J usage is TRBJ1-2; the tabulated D call, TRBD1, remains unverified against the DNA. TRBV1 corresponds to a pseudogene. The CDR3 totals 13 residues.

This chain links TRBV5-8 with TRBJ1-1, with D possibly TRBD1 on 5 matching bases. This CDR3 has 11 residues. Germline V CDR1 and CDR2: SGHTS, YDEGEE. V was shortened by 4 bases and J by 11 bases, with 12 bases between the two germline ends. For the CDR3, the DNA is TGTGCCAGCAGCCCGGGGGTGAGGGCTTTCTTT. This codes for CASSPGVRAFF.

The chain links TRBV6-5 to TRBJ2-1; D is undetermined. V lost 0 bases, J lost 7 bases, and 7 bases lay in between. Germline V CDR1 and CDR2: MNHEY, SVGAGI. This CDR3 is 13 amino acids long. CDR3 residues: CASSYSNSNEQFF. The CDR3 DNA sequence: TGTGCCAGCAGTTACTCGAACAGTAATGAGCAGTTCTTC.

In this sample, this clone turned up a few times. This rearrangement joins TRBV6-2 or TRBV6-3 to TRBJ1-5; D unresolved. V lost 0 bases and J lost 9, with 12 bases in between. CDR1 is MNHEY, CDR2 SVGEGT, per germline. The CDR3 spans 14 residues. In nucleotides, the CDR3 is TGTGCCAGCAGTTACTCGACGGAGCCCAGGCCCCAGCATTTT. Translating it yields CASSYSTEPRPQHF.

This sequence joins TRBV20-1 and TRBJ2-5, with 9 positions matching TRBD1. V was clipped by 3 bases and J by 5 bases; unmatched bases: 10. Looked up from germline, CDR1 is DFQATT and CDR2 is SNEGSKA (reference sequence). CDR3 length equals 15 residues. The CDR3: CSASLNRGLYETQYF. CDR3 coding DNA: TGCAGTGCTAGTCTCAACAGGGGGCTATATGAGACCCAGTACTTC.

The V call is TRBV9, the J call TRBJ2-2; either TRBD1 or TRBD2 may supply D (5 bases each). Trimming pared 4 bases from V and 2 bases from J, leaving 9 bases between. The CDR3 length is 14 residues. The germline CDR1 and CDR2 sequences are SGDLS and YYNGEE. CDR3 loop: CASSTGTNTGELFF. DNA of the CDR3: TGTGCCAGCAGCACCGGGACCAACACCGGGGAGCTGTTTTTT.

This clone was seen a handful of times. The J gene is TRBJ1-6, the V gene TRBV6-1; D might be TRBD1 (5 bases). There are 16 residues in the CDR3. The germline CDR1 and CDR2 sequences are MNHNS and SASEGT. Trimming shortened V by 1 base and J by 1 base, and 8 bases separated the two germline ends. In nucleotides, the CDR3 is TGTGCCAGCAGTGAAGGCGAGGGGTCCTATAATTCACCCCTCCACTTT. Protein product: CASSEGEGSYNSPLHF.

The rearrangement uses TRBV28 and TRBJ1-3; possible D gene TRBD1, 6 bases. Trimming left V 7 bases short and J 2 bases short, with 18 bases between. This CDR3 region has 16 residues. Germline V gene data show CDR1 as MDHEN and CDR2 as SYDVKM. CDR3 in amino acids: CASTLPQGAPGNTIYF. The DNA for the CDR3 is TGTGCCAGCACCTTGCCACAGGGAGCCCCTGGAAACACCATATATTTT. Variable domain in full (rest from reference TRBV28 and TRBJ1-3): DVKVTQSSRYLVKRTGEKVFLECVQDMDHENMFWYRQDPGLGLRLIYFSYDVKMKEKGDIPEGYSVSREKKERFSLILESASTNQTSMYLCASTLPQGAPGNTIYFGEGSWLTVV.

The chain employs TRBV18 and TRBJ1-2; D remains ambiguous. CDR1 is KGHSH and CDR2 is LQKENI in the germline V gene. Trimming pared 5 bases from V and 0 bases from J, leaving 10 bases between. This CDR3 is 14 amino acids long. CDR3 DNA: TGTGCCAGCTCAGAGGACGGAGCTAACTATGGCTACACCTTC. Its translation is CASSEDGANYGYTF.

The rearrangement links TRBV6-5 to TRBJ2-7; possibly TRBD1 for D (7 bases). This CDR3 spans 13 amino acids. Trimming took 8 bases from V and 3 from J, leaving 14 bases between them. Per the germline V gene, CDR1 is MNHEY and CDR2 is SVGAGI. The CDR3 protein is CASARQGLYEQYF. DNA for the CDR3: TGTGCCAGCGCGAGACAGGGACTCTACGAGCAGTACTTC.

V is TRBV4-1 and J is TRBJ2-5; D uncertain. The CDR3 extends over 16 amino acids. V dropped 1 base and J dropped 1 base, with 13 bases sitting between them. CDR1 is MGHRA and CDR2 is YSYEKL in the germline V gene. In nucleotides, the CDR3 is TGCGCCAGCAGCCAAGTCCCGGATAGTCGCCAAGAGACCCAGTACTTC. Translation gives CASSQVPDSRQETQYF.

The CDR3 protein is CASSSTGTSNTGELFF. CDR3 DNA: TGTGCCAGCAGCTCTACCGGGACGTCGAACACCGGGGAGCTGTTTTTT. V usage is TRBV5-4 and J usage is TRBJ2-2; D could derive from TRBD1 or TRBD2 (5 bases each). This CDR3 spans 16 amino acids. The germline V and J ends were trimmed by 3 bases and 0 bases, with 12 bases remaining between them. Germline loops: CDR1 SGHNT, CDR2 YYREEE (reference sequence).

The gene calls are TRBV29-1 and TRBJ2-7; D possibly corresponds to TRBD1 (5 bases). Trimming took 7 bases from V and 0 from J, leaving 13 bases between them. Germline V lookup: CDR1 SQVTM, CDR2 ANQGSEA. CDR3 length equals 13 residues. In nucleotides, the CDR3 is TGCAGCGCCATGGGGCAGAGCTCCTACGAGCAGTACTTC. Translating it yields CSAMGQSSYEQYF.

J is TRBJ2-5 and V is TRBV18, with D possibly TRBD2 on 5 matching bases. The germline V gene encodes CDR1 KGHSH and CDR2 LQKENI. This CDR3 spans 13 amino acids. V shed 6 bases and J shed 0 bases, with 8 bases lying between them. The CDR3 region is CASSRRDQETQYF. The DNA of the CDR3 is TGTGCCAGCTCTCGGCGGGACCAAGAGACCCAGTACTTC.

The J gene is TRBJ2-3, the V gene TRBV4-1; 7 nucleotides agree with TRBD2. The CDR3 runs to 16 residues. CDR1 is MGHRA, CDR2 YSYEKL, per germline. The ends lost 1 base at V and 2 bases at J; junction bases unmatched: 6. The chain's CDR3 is CASSQGGRGDTDTQYF. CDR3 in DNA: TGCGCCAGCAGCCAAGGCGGGAGAGGAGACACAGATACGCAGTATTTT.

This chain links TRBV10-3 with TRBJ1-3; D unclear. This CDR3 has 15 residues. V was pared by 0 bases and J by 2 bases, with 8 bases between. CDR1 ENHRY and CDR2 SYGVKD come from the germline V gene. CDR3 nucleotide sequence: TGTGCCATCAGTGAGTCGACTAGGGCTGGAAACACCATATATTTT. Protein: CAISESTRAGNTIYF.

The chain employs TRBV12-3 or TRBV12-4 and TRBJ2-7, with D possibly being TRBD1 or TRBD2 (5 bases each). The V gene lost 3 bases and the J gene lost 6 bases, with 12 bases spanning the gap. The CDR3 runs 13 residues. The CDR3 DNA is TGTGCCAGCAGTTTCGACAGCGGCGGCGAGCAGTACTTC. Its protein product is CASSFDSGGEQYF.

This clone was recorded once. The chain's CDR3 is CASSLDRNELNTEAFF. CDR3 bases: TGTGCCAGCAGCCTGGACAGAAATGAGTTGAACACTGAAGCTTTCTTT. The V call is TRBV7-2, the J call TRBJ1-1, with a tentative D call TRBD1 (6 bases). V was shortened by 5 bases and J by 0 bases, with 16 bases between the two germline ends. This CDR3 contains 16 residues. Germline V gives CDR1 SGHTA, CDR2 FQGNSA.

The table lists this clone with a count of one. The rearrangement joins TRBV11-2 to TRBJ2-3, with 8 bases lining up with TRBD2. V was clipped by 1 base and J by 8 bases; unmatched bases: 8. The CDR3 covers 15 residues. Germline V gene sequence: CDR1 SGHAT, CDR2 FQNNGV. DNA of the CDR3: TGTGCCAGCAGCTTAGCGGGGGGGCCGGTTGGTACGCAGTATTTT. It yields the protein CASSLAGGPVGTQYF.

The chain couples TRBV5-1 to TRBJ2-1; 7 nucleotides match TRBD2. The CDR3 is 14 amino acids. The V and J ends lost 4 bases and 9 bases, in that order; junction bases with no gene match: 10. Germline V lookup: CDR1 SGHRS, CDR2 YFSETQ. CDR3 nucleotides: TGCGCCAGCAGCCACTCTAGCGGCCGGCTTGAGCAGTTCTTC. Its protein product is CASSHSSGRLEQFF.

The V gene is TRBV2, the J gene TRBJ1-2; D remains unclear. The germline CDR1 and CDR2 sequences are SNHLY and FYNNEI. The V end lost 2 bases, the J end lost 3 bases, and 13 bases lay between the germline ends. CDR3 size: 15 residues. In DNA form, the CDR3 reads TGTGCCAGCAGTGAAAGGGTCTGGCTTGACTATGGCTACACCTTC. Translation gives CASSERVWLDYGYTF.

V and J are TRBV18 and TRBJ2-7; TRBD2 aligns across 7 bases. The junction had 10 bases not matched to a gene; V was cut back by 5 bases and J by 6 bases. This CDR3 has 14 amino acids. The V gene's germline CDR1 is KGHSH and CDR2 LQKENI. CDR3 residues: CASSAPSAGVEQYF. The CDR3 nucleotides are TGTGCCAGCTCAGCTCCTTCGGCGGGGGTCGAGCAGTACTTC.

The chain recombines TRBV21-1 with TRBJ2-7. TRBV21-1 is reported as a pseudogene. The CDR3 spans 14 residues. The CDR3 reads CASSTRDISYEQYF. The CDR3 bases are TGTGCCAGCAGCACTAGGGATATCTCCTACGAGCAGTACTTC.

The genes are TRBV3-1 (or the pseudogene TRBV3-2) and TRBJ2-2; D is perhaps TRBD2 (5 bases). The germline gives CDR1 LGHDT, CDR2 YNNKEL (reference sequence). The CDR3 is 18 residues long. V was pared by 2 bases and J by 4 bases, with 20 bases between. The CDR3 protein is CASSQPGVAHTPTGELFF. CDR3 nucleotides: TGTGCCAGCAGCCAACCCGGGGTAGCACATACCCCCACCGGGGAGCTGTTTTTT.

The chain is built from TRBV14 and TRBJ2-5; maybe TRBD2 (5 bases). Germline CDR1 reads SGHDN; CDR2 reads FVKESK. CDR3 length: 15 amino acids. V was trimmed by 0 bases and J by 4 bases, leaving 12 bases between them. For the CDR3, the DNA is TGTGCCAGCAGCCAAGAGATCGGGGTAGGAGAGACCCAGTACTTC. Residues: CASSQEIGVGETQYF.

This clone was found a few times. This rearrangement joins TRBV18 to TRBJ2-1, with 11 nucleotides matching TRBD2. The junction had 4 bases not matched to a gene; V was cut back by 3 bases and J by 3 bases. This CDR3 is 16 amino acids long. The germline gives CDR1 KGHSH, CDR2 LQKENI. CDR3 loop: CASSPTLAGVYNEQFF. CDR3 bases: TGTGCCAGCTCACCTACACTAGCGGGAGTCTACAATGAGCAGTTCTTC.

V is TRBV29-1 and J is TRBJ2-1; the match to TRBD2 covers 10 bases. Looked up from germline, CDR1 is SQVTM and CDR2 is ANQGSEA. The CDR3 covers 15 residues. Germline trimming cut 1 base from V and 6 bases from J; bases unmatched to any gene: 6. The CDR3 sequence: CSVEGALAGFNEQFF. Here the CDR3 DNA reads TGCAGCGTTGAAGGGGCACTAGCGGGATTCAATGAGCAGTTCTTC.

The chain's CDR3 is CASSILGAGGELFF. The CDR3 DNA is TGTGCCAGTAGTATACTAGGGGCCGGCGGGGAGCTGTTTTTT. This chain joins TRBV19 and TRBJ2-2; D is possibly TRBD1 (5 bases). The V and J ends lost 2 bases and 7 bases respectively, with 11 bases between them. CDR1 is LNHDA, CDR2 SQIVND, per germline (reference sequence). The CDR3 is 14 residues long.

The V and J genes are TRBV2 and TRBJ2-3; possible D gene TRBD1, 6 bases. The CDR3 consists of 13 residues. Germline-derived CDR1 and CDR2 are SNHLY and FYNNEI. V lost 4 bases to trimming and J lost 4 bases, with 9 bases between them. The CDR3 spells CASSAQGPDTQYF. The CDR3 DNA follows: TGTGCCAGCAGTGCGCAGGGGCCAGATACGCAGTATTTT.

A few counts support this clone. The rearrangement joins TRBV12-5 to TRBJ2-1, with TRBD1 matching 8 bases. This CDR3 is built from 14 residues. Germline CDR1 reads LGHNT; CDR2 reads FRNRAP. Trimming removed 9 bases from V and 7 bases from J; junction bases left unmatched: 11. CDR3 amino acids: CASDHPQGANEQFF. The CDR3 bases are TGTGCTAGCGACCACCCTCAGGGGGCAAATGAGCAGTTCTTC.

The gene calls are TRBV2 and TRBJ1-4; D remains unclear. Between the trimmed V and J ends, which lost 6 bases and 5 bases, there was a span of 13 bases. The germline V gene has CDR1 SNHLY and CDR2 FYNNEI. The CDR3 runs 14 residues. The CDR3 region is CASRYVPKNEKLFF. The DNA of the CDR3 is TGTGCCAGCAGATACGTACCCAAAAATGAAAAACTGTTTTTT.